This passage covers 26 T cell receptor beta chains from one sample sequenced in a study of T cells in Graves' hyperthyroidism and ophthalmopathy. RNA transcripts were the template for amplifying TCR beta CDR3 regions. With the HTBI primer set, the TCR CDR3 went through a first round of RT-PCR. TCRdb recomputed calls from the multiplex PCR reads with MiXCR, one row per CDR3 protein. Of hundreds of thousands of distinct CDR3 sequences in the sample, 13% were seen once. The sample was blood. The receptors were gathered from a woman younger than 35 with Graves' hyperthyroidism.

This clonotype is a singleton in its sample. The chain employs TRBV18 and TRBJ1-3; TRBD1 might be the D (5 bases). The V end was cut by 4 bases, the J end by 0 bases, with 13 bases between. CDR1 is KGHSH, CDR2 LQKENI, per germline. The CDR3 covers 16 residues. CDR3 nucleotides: TGTGCCAGCTCACAGGTGGCGGGGGACTCTGGAAACACCATATATTTT. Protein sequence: CASSQVAGDSGNTIYF.

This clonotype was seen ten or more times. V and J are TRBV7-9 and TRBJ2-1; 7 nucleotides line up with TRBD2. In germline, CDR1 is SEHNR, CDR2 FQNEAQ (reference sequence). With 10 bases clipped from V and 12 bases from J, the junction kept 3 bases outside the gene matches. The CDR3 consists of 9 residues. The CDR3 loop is CAIPGGQFF. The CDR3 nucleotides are TGTGCCATCCCGGGGGGGCAGTTCTTC.

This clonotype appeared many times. The chain's CDR3 is CASSRNRLADNEQFF. The CDR3 DNA follows: TGTGCCAGCAGCCGTAATAGACTAGCGGACAATGAGCAGTTCTTC. V gene TRBV13 combines with J gene TRBJ2-1, with 9 positions matching TRBD2. In germline, CDR1 is PRHDT, CDR2 FYEKMQ (reference sequence). The J segment lost 5 bases and the V segment lost 5 bases, leaving 7 bases of the junction unmatched. The CDR3 is 15 residues long. Supplemented by reference TRBV13 and TRBJ2-1, the full variable domain reads AAGVIQSPRHLIKEKRETATLKCYPIPRHDTVYWYQQGPGQDPQFLISFYEKMQSDKGSIPDRFSAQQFSDYHSELNMSSLELGDSALYFCASSRNRLADNEQFFGPGTRLTVL.

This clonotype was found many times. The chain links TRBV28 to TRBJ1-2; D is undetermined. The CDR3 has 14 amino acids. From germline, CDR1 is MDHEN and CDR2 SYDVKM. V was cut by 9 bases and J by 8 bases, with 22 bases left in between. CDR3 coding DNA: TGTGCCAGTAAGAGGACGGGAGAAGATTTGGGCTACACCTTC. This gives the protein CASKRTGEDLGYTF.

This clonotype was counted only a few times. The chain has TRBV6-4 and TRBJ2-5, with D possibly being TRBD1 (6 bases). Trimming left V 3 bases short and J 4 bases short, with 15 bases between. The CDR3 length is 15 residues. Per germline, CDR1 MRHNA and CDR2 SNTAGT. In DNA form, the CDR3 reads TGTGCCAGCAGTGAAGAGGGGGTAGGGCGAGAGACCCAGTACTTC. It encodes CASSEEGVGRETQYF.

CDR3 nucleotides: TGCAGCGTTGAATGGGCGGCTCCGGTGGATGGCTACACCTTC. Protein sequence: CSVEWAAPVDGYTF. The chain recombines TRBV29-1 with TRBJ1-2, with D unclear. With 2 bases removed from V and 6 bases from J, the gap between germline ends came to 16 bases. The CDR3 is 14 amino acids. CDR1 and CDR2 from the germline V gene are SQVTM and ANQGSEA.

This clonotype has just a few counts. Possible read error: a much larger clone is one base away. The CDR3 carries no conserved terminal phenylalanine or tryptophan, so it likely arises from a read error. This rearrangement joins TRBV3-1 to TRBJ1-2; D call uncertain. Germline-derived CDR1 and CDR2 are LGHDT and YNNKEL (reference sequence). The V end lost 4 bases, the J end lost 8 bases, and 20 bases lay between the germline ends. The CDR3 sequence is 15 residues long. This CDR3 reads CASSPMRPGPQGYTL. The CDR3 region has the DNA TGTGCCAGCAGCCCGATGAGACCCGGCCCACAAGGCTACACCCTC.

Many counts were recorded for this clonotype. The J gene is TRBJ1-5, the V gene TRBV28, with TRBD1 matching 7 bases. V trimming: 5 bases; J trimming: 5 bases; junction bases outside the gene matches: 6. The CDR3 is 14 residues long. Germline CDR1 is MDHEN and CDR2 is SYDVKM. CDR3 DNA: TGTGCCAGCAGTCCTAGACAGGGTCATCAGCCCCAGCATTTT. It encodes CASSPRQGHQPQHF.

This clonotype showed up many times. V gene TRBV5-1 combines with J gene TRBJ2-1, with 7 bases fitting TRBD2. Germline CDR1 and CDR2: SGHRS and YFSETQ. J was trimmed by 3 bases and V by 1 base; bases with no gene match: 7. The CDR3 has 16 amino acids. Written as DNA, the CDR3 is TGCGCCAGCAGCTTGTGGGGCGGGAGCATCTACAATGAGCAGTTCTTC. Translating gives CASSLWGGSIYNEQFF.

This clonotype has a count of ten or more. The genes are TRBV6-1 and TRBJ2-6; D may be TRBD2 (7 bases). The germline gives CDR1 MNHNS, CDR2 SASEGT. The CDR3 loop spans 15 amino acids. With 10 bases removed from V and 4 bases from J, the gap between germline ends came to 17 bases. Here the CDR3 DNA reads TGTGCCATGAGGGGGGGGGCCTCAGGGGCCAACGTCCTGACTTTC. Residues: CAMRGGASGANVLTF.

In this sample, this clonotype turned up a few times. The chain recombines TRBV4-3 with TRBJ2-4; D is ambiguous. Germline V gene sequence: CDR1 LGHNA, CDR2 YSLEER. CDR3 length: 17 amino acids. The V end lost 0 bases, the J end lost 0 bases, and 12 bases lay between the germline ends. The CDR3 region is CASSQDRTSVAKNIQYF. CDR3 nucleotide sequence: TGCGCCAGCAGCCAAGATCGGACCTCCGTAGCCAAAAACATTCAGTACTTC.

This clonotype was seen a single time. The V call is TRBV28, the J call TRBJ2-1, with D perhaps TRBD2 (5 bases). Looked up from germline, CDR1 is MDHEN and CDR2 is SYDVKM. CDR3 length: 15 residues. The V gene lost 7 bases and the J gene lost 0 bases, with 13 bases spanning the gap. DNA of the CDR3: TGTGCCAGCATCCTAAGCGGTAGCTCCTACAATGAGCAGTTCTTC. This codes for CASILSGSSYNEQFF.

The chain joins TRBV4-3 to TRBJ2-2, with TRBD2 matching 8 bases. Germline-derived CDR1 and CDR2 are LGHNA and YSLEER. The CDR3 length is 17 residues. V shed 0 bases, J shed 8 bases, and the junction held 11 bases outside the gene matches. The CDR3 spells CASSQEVEAGVGGELFF. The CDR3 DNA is TGCGCCAGCAGCCAAGAAGTGGAAGCGGGAGTAGGAGGGGAGCTGTTTTTT.

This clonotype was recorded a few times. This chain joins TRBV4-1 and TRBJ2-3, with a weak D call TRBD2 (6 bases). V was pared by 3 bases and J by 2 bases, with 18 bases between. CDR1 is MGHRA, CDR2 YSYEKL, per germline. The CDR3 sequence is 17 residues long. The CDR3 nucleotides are TGCGCCAGCAGCCACCTGTTTCGGGGGAGGCACACAGATACGCAGTATTTT. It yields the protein CASSHLFRGRHTDTQYF.

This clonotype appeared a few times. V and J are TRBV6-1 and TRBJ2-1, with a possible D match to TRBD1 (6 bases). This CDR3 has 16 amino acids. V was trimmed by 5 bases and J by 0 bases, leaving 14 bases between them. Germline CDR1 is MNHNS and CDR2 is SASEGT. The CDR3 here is CASSSGTDSSYNEQFF. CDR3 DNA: TGTGCCAGCAGTAGTGGGACGGACAGCTCCTACAATGAGCAGTTCTTC.

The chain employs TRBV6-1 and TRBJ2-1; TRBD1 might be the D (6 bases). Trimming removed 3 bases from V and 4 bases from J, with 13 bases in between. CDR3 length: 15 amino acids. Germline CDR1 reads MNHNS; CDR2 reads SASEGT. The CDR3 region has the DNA TGTGCCAGCAGTGATACAGGGCCAGATTACAATGAGCAGTTCTTC. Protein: CASSDTGPDYNEQFF.

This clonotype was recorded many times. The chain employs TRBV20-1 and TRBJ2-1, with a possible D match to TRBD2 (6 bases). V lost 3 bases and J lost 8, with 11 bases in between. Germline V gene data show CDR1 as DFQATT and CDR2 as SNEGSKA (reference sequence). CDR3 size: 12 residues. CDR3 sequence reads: CSARALAYEQFF. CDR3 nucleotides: TGCAGTGCTAGGGCACTAGCCTATGAGCAGTTCTTC.

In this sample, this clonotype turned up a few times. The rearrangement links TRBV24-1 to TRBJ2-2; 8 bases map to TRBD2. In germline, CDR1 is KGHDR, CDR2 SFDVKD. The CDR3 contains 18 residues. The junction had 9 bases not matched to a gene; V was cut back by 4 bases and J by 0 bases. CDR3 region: CATSDPLSGGPNTGELFF. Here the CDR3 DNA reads TGTGCCACCAGTGACCCCCTTTCGGGGGGGCCGAACACCGGGGAGCTGTTTTTT.

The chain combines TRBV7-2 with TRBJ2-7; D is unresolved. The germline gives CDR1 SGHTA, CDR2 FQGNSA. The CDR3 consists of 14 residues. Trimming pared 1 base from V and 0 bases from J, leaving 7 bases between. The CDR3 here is CASSLGSSSYEQYF. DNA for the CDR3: TGTGCCAGCAGCTTAGGGTCCAGCTCCTACGAGCAGTACTTC.

CDR3 in DNA: TGCAGTGCCCGGGGGTCGAGGGACTACAATGAGCAGTTCTTC. Protein: CSARGSRDYNEQFF. The V and J genes are TRBV20-1 and TRBJ2-1; possible D gene TRBD2, 6 bases. CDR3 size: 14 residues. The V and J ends lost 6 bases and 3 bases respectively, with 15 bases between them. Per the germline V gene, CDR1 is DFQATT and CDR2 is SNEGSKA (reference sequence).

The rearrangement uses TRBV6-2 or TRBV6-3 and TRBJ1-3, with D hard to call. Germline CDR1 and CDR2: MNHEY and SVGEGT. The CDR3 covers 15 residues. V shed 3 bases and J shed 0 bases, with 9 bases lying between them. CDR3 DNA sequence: TGTGCCAGCAGTTATAGCCTCATCTCTGGAAACACCATATATTTT. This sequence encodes CASSYSLISGNTIYF.

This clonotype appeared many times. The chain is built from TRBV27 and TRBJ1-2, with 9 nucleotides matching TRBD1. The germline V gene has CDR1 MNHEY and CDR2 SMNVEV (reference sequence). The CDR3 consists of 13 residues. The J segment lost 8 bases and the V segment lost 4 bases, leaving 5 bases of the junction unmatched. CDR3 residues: CASSSDRGSGYTF. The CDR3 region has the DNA TGTGCCAGCAGTTCCGACAGGGGGTCAGGCTACACCTTC.

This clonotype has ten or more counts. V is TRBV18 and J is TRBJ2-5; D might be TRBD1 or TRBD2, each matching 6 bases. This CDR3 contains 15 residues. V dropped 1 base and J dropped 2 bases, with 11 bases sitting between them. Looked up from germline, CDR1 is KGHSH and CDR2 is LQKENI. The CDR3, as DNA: TGTGCCAGCTCACCACGGGGGGCGGAACAAGAGACCCAGTACTTC. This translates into CASSPRGAEQETQYF.

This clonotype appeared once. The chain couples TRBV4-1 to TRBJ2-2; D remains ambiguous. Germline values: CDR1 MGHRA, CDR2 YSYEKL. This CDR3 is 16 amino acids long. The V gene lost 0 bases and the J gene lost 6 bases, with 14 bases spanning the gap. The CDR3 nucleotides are TGCGCCAGCAGCCAAGAGGCCCCCCTCAAGTCCGGGGAGCTGTTTTTT. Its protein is CASSQEAPLKSGELFF.

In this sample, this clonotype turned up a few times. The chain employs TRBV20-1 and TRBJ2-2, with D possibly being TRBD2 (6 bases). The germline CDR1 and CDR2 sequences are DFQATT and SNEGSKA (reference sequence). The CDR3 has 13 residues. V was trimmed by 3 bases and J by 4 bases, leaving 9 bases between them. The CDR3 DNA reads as TGCAGTGCTAGGGACTACAGCACCGGGGAGCTGTTTTTT. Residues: CSARDYSTGELFF.

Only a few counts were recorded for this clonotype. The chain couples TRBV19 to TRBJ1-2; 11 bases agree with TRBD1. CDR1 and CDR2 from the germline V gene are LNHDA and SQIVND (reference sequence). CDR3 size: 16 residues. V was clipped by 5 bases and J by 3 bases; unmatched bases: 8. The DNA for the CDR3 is TGTGCCAGTAGTGCCCACCCGGGACAGGGGGACTATGGCTACACCTTC. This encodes CASSAHPGQGDYGYTF. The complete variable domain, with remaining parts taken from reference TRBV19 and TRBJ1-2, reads DGGITQSPKYLFRKEGQNVTLSCEQNLNHDAMYWYRQDPGQGLRLIYYSQIVNDFQKGDIAEGYSVSREKKESFPLTVTSAQKNPTAFYLCASSAHPGQGDYGYTFGSGTRLTVV.